Listed below are T cell receptor beta chains from one sample, sequenced in a study of T cell repertoires in cytomegalovirus infection. One entry per CDR3 protein, called by TCRdb with MiXCR from the reads. The table records around 450,000 distinct CDR3 sequences, approximately 31% of them present only once. The specimen sequenced was PBMCs. The receptors shown here come from a human donor in good health (CMV status not recorded). Some clones in this sample may be carry-over from other donors' samples. CDR3s include the opening cysteine and the closing phenylalanine or tryptophan.

j_gene,v_gene,CDR3aa
TRBJ1-2,TRBV28,CASRRGGFGYTF
TRBJ2-7,TRBV7-9,CALGGPSYEQYF
TRBJ2-7,TRBV7-4,CASSFGDGEQYF
TRBJ1-1,TRBV7-2,CASSLGRQKAFF
TRBJ2-5,TRBV9,CASSVEGVGEETQYF
TRBJ2-1,TRBV5-4,CASSLTSGGWNEQFF
TRBJ1-6,TRBV7-2,CASSLDRGLNSPLHF
TRBJ1-2,TRBV29-1,CSVEPTGGTGFFGGYTF
TRBJ2-7,TRBV13,CASSLQGAVVPYEQYF
TRBJ2-3,TRBV11-1,CASSAGDTQYF
TRBJ1-1,TRBV7-6,CASSLAGRRATEAFF
TRBJ1-2,TRBV10-3,CAINPGSGGYTF
TRBJ1-2,TRBV7-8,CASSSRHSPGQGAYGYTF
TRBJ2-5,TRBV7-2,CASSLVGRETQYF
TRBJ1-5,TRBV6-1,CASSWQQGPQHF
TRBJ1-4,TRBV7-9,CASSLQGGNEKLFF
TRBJ2-1,TRBV7-3,CASSSFIGVYNEQFF
TRBJ2-5,TRBV24-1,CATSDSASQYF
TRBJ2-3,TRBV28,CASSGNPGTNTQYF
TRBJ1-5,TRBV28,CASSSPQGLKSNQPQHF
TRBJ1-1,TRBV25-1,CASSEFGTEAFF
TRBJ2-1,TRBV7-6,CASSLEADYKEQFF
TRBJ1-6,TRBV7-2,CASSLMRQVTNSPLHF
TRBJ2-5,TRBV7-2,CASSLGDNQETQYF
TRBJ2-1,TRBV6-2/TRBV6-3,CASSRLGGRSEQFF
TRBJ1-5,TRBV12-3/TRBV12-4,CASSRGQWNQPQHF
TRBJ1-1,TRBV27,CASSPYRTGGPMNTEAFF
TRBJ2-2,TRBV11-2,CASSLDWKNTGELFF
TRBJ2-1,TRBV4-2,CASSQDFGGAVGEQFF
TRBJ1-1,TRBV7-9,CASRFQGGGDTEAFF
TRBJ2-1,TRBV9,CASSVASGGAGNEQFF
TRBJ2-4,TRBV5-4,CASSNRTGALKYF
TRBJ2-1,TRBV19,CASRMDGHNEQFF
TRBJ2-2,TRBV7-2,CASSLVSIGELFF
TRBJ1-5,TRBV7-2,CASSQNTGGLPPQHF
TRBJ2-1,TRBV20-1,CSAIPLAGNRIDEQFF
TRBJ1-2,TRBV6-2/TRBV6-3,CASSYRDRAVYGYTF
TRBJ1-2,TRBV27,CASSPTGGTHGYTF
TRBJ2-1,TRBV5-6,CASSLRGGLGEQFF
TRBJ1-6,TRBV28,CASSPGTVNNSPLHF
TRBJ1-1,TRBV5-5,CASSGSGVSPSEAFF
TRBJ2-7,TRBV5-4,CASSLRQGHEQYF
TRBJ1-5,TRBV28,CASIAGLQPQHF
TRBJ1-1,TRBV12-3/TRBV12-4,CASSLVGMNTEAFF
TRBJ2-3,TRBV5-1,CASSLAGLSDTQYF
TRBJ2-3,TRBV7-6,CASILRGTSGGENTKYF
TRBJ2-6,TRBV14,CASSYGQGGPPGANVLTF
TRBJ2-7,TRBV7-2,CASSRPPGQGGEQYF
TRBJ1-1,TRBV5-6,CASSVPQPNTEAFF
TRBJ1-2,TRBV28,CASSLLGQGAGYTF
TRBJ2-7,TRBV29-1,CSTGQGEEQYF
TRBJ2-2,TRBV6-1,CASSTGDRVGSGELFF